Detailed here is one T cell receptor (beta chain). This sample stems from a study of long-term antiretroviral therapy in people with HIV. A v3.0 immunoSEQ assay was performed at survey level. Libraries were prepared by immunoSEQ multiplex PCR; TCRdb keeps only in-frame clonotypes and omits some of them. The sample holds 30,000 to 40,000 clones; about four fifths are singletons and the top ten take around 3.6%. V was trimmed by 6 bases and J by 3 bases, leaving 11 bases between them. The germline V gene encodes CDR1 SGHTA and CDR2 FQGNSA. The CDR3 contains 13 residues. The chain uses TRBV7-2 and TRBJ1-2; no clear D. This material consisted of unsorted PBMCs, taken 3 years after starting antiretroviral therapy. The clonotype was recovered from a man aged 50 to 60 with HIV. The CDR3 loop is CASSPRRDYGYTF. In DNA, the CDR3 is TGTGCCAGCAGTCCTCGCCGAGACTATGGCTACACCTTC.